The 12 T cell receptor beta chains listed next were all sequenced from one sample in a study of T cell responses to AZD1222 COVID-19 vaccine. Clones were read by immunoSEQ multiplex PCR, and TCRdb kept only the in-frame ones, dropping some. Of under 150,000 clones detected, around 88% appear once; the ten largest clones hold 6.5%. The source material was peripheral blood, sampled 28 days after the second AZD1222 dose. Receptors originate from an adult who received the AZD1222 COVID-19 vaccine.

The chain carries TRBV28 and TRBJ2-7; tentatively, D is TRBD1 (6 bases). The ends were cut back, 5 bases at V and 0 bases at J, with 17 bases in the middle. The CDR3 sequence is 16 residues long. Germline V gene lookup returns CDR1 MDHEN and CDR2 SYDVKM. CDR3 nucleotide sequence: TGTGCCAGCAGTACCCCCGGGCAGGGGTCCTCCTACGAGCAGTACTTC. Its protein is CASSTPGQGSSYEQYF.

The V call is TRBV29-1, the J call TRBJ1-6; D remains unclear. The CDR3 totals 13 residues. The V gene's germline CDR1 is SQVTM and CDR2 ANQGSEA. V lost 4 bases and J lost 9, with 13 bases in between. This CDR3 reads CSVAWGLGSPLHF. For the CDR3, the DNA is TGCAGCGTTGCGTGGGGATTGGGTTCACCCCTCCACTTT.

This chain's CDR3 is CASSLSGRKLFF. CDR3 coding DNA: TGTGCCAGCAGCTTGAGTGGCCGAAAACTGTTTTTT. The rearrangement joins TRBV7-9 to TRBJ1-4; no definite D call. Trimming took off 3 bases at V and 10 bases at J, with 9 bases between the two ends. Germline lookup yields CDR1 SEHNR and CDR2 FQNEAQ (reference sequence). The CDR3 loop spans 12 amino acids.

The chain is built from TRBV7-2 and TRBJ2-1, with D possibly matching TRBD2 (7 bases). The CDR3 spans 16 residues. The V end lost 5 bases, the J end lost 7 bases, and 21 bases lay between the germline ends. CDR1 is SGHTA, CDR2 FQGNSA, per germline. In DNA, the CDR3 is TGTGCCAGCAGCCCCTCGACGGTGGGGGGGCTAAATGAGCAGTTCTTC. It encodes CASSPSTVGGLNEQFF.

V usage is TRBV20-1 and J usage is TRBJ1-2, with TRBD1 matching 7 bases. Germline lookup yields CDR1 DFQATT and CDR2 SNEGSKA (reference sequence). This CDR3 has 11 amino acids. Germline trimming cut 5 bases from V and 7 bases from J; bases unmatched to any gene: 4. CDR3 in DNA: TGCAGTGCTCCAGACAGGGTTGGCTACACCTTC. As protein: CSAPDRVGYTF.

This clone came up once. The rearrangement uses TRBV21-1 and TRBJ1-1. TRBV21-1 represents a pseudogene. The CDR3 extends over 13 amino acids. CDR3 in DNA: TGTGCCCTCCGGGACGTGCAGCCCACTGAAGCTTTCTTT. This encodes CALRDVQPTEAFF.

This clone has just one count. The chain combines TRBV29-1 with TRBJ1-4, with 9 bases lining up with TRBD1. V was clipped by 7 bases and J by 6 bases; unmatched bases: 6. The CDR3 extends over 13 amino acids. The germline CDR1 and CDR2 sequences are SQVTM and ANQGSEA. The CDR3 is CSAITGGYEKLFF. CDR3 nucleotide sequence: TGCAGCGCCATAACAGGGGGCTATGAAAAACTGTTTTTT.

The rearrangement joins TRBV7-2 to TRBJ1-6; TRBD1 is a possible D gene (6 bases). Between the trimmed V and J ends, which lost 4 bases and 10 bases, there was a span of 20 bases. Looked up from germline, CDR1 is SGHTA and CDR2 is FQGNSA. The CDR3 is 16 amino acids. CDR3 residues: CASSSRGGDKPSPLHF. In DNA, the CDR3 is TGTGCCAGCAGCTCAAGAGGGGGGGACAAACCATCACCCCTCCACTTT.

The rearrangement links TRBV6-5 to TRBJ1-2, with D unclear. V lost 0 bases to trimming and J lost 7 bases, with 15 bases between them. Germline V gene sequence: CDR1 MNHEY, CDR2 SVGAGI. CDR3 length equals 15 residues. CDR3 nucleotide sequence: TGTGCCAGCAGTTACTCAAATGTTCAGGATCGTGGCTACACCTTC. Residues: CASSYSNVQDRGYTF.

The rearrangement joins TRBV5-1 to TRBJ2-2; D is unclear. V was shortened by 4 bases and J by 4 bases, with 8 bases between the two germline ends. Germline values: CDR1 SGHRS, CDR2 YFSETQ. The CDR3 extends over 13 amino acids. The CDR3 sequence is CASSPSGTGELFF. The CDR3 nucleotides are TGCGCCAGCAGCCCCTCAGGCACCGGGGAGCTGTTTTTT.

The rearrangement uses TRBV20-1 and TRBJ1-6; no reliable D call. This CDR3 comprises 15 residues. Germline-derived CDR1 and CDR2 are DFQATT and SNEGSKA (reference sequence). V lost 3 bases to trimming and J lost 0 bases, with 9 bases between them. In DNA, the CDR3 is TGCAGTGCTAGTTTTGCTGACTCCTATAATTCACCCCTCCACTTT. As protein: CSASFADSYNSPLHF.

The J gene is TRBJ2-5, the V gene TRBV2; TRBD2 might be the D (5 bases). Germline assignment: CDR1 SNHLY and CDR2 FYNNEI. Trimming removed 8 bases at V and 0 bases at J, with 10 bases between. The length of the CDR3 is 13 residues. This chain's CDR3 is CASRTDYQETQYF. CDR3 nucleotide sequence: TGTGCCAGCCGGACTGACTACCAAGAGACCCAGTACTTC.